This T cell receptor (beta chain) is drawn from a study of neurological immune-mediated disorders. MiXCR, run by TCRdb on the 5' RACE reads, gives a single entry per CDR3 protein. The table has about 70,000 distinct CDR3 sequences, approximately 5% seen once; the top ten hold 2% to 2.5%. A word on this clonotype: A read error may be the cause here, since a much bigger clone is one base away.

The origin of this receptor is a woman in her 70s with multiple sclerosis. Material for sequencing was PBMCs.

The CDR3 loop reads CVSSQEVHSYNEQFF. The CDR3 coding sequence is TGTGTCAGCAGCCAAGAGGTCCATTCCTACAATGAGCAGTTCTTC. The chain recombines TRBV14 with TRBJ2-1; unclear D gene. This CDR3 spans 15 amino acids. Germline V gives CDR1 SGHDN, CDR2 FVKESK.